These 32 T cell receptor beta chains originate from one sample sequenced in a study of tumor-infiltrating lymphocytes in primary liver carcinoma. The source of the blood RNA was unsorted whole blood, and germline DNA was extracted as well. TCR beta cDNA came from approximately 540 ng total RNA, primed with a constant-region primer. Each TCR beta library was derived from three nested multiplex PCR rounds that employed slightly modified ARM-PCR. Two initial PCR rounds of approximately 10 cycles each paired TRBV1-TRBV30 forward primers with a C-beta reverse primer. TCRdb redid the calling of the multiplex PCR reads with MiXCR, one entry per CDR3 protein. The sample carries fewer than 350,000 distinct CDR3 sequences, 65% recorded once. Sequenced material: peripheral blood. The source is a man aged 35 to 55 with primary liver carcinoma and hepatitis B virus infection.

This clonotype has a count of ten or more. This chain links TRBV6-2 or TRBV6-3 with TRBJ1-1, with a weak D call TRBD1 (5 bases). CDR3 length: 14 residues. CDR1 is MNHEY, CDR2 SVGEGT, per germline. The V end lost 5 bases, the J end lost 4 bases, and 14 bases lay between the germline ends. CDR3 coding DNA: TGTGCCAGCAGTCATCGTGGGGCCACCACTGAAGCTTTCTTT. This codes for CASSHRGATTEAFF.

In the case of this clonotype: A much more abundant neighbour one base away suggests this may be a read error. This sequence joins TRBV6-5 and TRBJ2-5; the match to TRBD2 covers 8 bases. Germline-derived CDR1 and CDR2 are MNHEY and SVGAGI. CDR3 length: 14 residues. The chain's CDR3 is CVSSPGGRQETQYF. The DNA for the CDR3 is TGTGTCAGCTCCCCGGGAGGGCGTCAAGAGACCCAGTACTTC.

This clonotype was counted at least ten times. V usage is TRBV11-2 and J usage is TRBJ1-1; 9 bases are a match to TRBD1. The CDR3 contains 18 residues. The germline CDR1 and CDR2 sequences are SGHAT and FQNNGV. J was trimmed by 4 bases and V by 2 bases; bases with no gene match: 14. CDR3 in DNA: TGTGCCAGCAGCTTACCACCGGGACAGGGTGCTTCAGCCACTGAAGCTTTCTTT. It yields the protein CASSLPPGQGASATEAFF.

The table lists this clonotype with many counts. The chain employs TRBV6-2 or TRBV6-3 and TRBJ2-1; 8 bases fit TRBD2. The CDR3 is made up of 16 amino acids. Germline loops: CDR1 MNHEY, CDR2 SVGEGT. V shed 6 bases and J 1 base; nucleotides not matched to a gene: 8. The CDR3 protein is CASSPGGGRSYNEQFF. The DNA of the CDR3 is TGTGCCAGCAGCCCCGGGGGGGGCCGATCCTACAATGAGCAGTTCTTC.

Concerning this clonotype: A much bigger clone sits one base away, suggesting this may be a read error. The CDR3 DNA reads as TGTGCCAGCAGCCATGGGGACCCAGGGGTCAATGAGCAGTACTTC. Its protein is CASSHGDPGVNEQYF. J is TRBJ2-7 and V is TRBV14; D might be TRBD1 (6 bases). The germline gives CDR1 SGHDN, CDR2 FVKESK. Trimming took off 3 bases at V and 7 bases at J, with 19 bases between the two ends. CDR3 length equals 15 residues.

The rearrangement joins TRBV7-3 to TRBJ2-3, with a tentative D call TRBD2 (5 bases). V lost 5 bases and J lost 7, with 22 bases in between. This CDR3 spans 16 amino acids. Germline-derived CDR1 and CDR2 are SGHTA and FQGTGA. CDR3 region: CASSTNSSPGKYTQYF. The CDR3 DNA sequence: TGTGCCAGCAGCACAAACTCTAGCCCAGGCAAATATACGCAGTATTTT.

This clonotype was observed at least ten times. The chain employs TRBV12-3 or TRBV12-4 and TRBJ2-7; no clear D. Trimming took off 3 bases at V and 1 base at J, with 10 bases between the two ends. This CDR3 has 14 residues. The CDR3 sequence: CASSLSQLSYEQYF. In nucleotides, the CDR3 is TGTGCCAGCAGTTTGAGCCAGCTTTCCTACGAGCAGTACTTC.

Comment on this clonotype: It may be a read error: a sequence one base away is much more abundant. The chain couples TRBV12-3 or TRBV12-4 to TRBJ2-7, with 12 positions matching TRBD2. The length of the CDR3 is 14 residues. The CDR3, as DNA: TGTACCAGCAGCCCTAGCGGGAGGGTATACGAGCAGTACTTC. It yields the protein CTSSPSGRVYEQYF.

V usage is TRBV5-4 and J usage is TRBJ2-1; D not resolved. This CDR3 is built from 15 residues. CDR1 SGHNT and CDR2 YYREEE come from the germline V gene (reference sequence). V dropped 1 base and J dropped 6 bases, with 14 bases sitting between them. The CDR3 DNA reads as TGTGCCAGCAGCTTGAGAAAGACCAGTCTCAATGAGCAGTTCTTC. Its translation: CASSLRKTSLNEQFF.

This clonotype has only a few counts. The V gene is TRBV4-1, the J gene TRBJ1-6; D is undetermined. Germline CDR1 and CDR2: MGHRA and YSYEKL. This CDR3 spans 13 amino acids. V lost 0 bases, J lost 15 bases, and 12 bases lay in between. CDR3 coding DNA: TGCGCCAGCAGCCAAGAAAACCCCTTGGACCTCCACTTT. It specifies CASSQENPLDLHF.

There are a few counts of this clonotype. V usage is TRBV5-1 and J usage is TRBJ1-6; possibly TRBD1 for D (6 bases). V lost 0 bases to trimming and J lost 8 bases, with 15 bases between them. Germline V gene data show CDR1 as SGHRS and CDR2 as YFSETQ. This CDR3 spans 16 amino acids. For the CDR3, the DNA is TGCGCCAGCAGCTTGGAACAGGGAGGAGACCATTCACCCCTCCACTTT. Its protein is CASSLEQGGDHSPLHF.

Turning to this clonotype: It is likely a read error, because the conserved phenylalanine at the end of the CDR3 is missing. It is unclear where the CDR3 begins or ends on the DNA, so no DNA is shown, and the CDR3 is as TCRdb lists it. The chain joins TRBV11-1 to TRBJ2-5; the D call in the table, TRBD2, was not verified against the DNA. From its first to its last residue, the CDR3 has 13 amino acids. Looked up from germline, CDR1 is SGHAT and CDR2 is FQDESV (reference sequence). The CDR3 spells CASSRTPSETEYL.

This chain joins TRBV7-8 and TRBJ2-5; 9 bases fit TRBD1. The germline V gene has CDR1 SGHVS and CDR2 FQNEAQ. Unmatched junction bases numbered 3, after V lost 4 bases and J lost 3 bases. This CDR3 region has 14 residues. The CDR3 here is CASSSRTGEETQYF. The CDR3 DNA is TGTGCCAGCAGCTCCCGGACAGGGGAAGAGACCCAGTACTTC.

As regards this clonotype: A much larger clone lies a single base off, so this may be a read error. The J gene is TRBJ1-4, the V gene TRBV12-3 or TRBV12-4; D call uncertain. There are 13 residues in the CDR3. In nucleotides, the CDR3 is TGTGCCAGCAGACTCACGGGTAATGATAAACTGTTTTTT. This encodes CASRLTGNDKLFF.

Only a few counts were recorded for this clonotype. The chain joins TRBV6-6 to TRBJ2-3, with 8 bases fitting TRBD2. The CDR3 loop spans 13 amino acids. The trim removed 7 bases at V and 9 bases at J, leaving 9 bases unmatched. Germline CDR1 is MNHNY and CDR2 is SVGAGI (reference sequence). CDR3 sequence reads: CASNKRGGETQYF. The CDR3 coding sequence is TGTGCCAGCAATAAACGGGGGGGGGAGACGCAGTATTTT.

This clonotype was recorded at least ten times. The rearrangement joins TRBV11-3 to TRBJ2-2; 11 positions agree with TRBD2. Germline CDR1 reads SGHNT; CDR2 reads YENEEA. The V segment lost 10 bases and the J segment 6 bases; nucleotides outside the gene matches: 7. CDR3 length: 14 residues. The CDR3 region is CATSLAGAAGELFF. The CDR3, as DNA: TGTGCCACGTCACTAGCGGGAGCCGCCGGGGAGCTGTTTTTT.

Details on this clonotype: A much larger clone lies one base from this, so it may be a read error. The V gene is TRBV6-5, the J gene TRBJ2-1, with 11 bases aligning to TRBD2. The CDR3 contains 15 residues. V lost 6 bases to trimming and J lost 8 bases; unmatched junction nucleotides: 9. CDR1 and CDR2 (germline): MNHEY, SVGAGI. DNA for the CDR3: TGTGCCAGCAGCCTGGGGACTAGCGGTTACGATGAGCAGTTCTTC. Its translation is CASSLGTSGYDEQFF.

On this clonotype: A read error is likely, as this CDR3 ends without the conserved phenylalanine or tryptophan. V is TRBV29-1 and J is TRBJ1-2, with D possibly TRBD1 on 6 matching bases. This CDR3 has 12 amino acids. CDR1 and CDR2 from the germline V gene are SQVTM and ANQGSEA. Trimming cost V 3 bases and J 4 bases, with 9 bases left between them. CDR3 nucleotides: TGCAGCGTTGAGGGGGCAACCTATGGCTACACCTCC. Protein: CSVEGATYGYTS.

This clonotype was found a few times. The chain links TRBV7-9 to TRBJ1-2, with 7 bases identical to TRBD1. The CDR3 runs to 14 residues. Trimming cost V 2 bases and J 6 bases; bases outside gene matches: 6. CDR1 and CDR2 (germline): SEHNR, FQNEAQ (reference sequence). For the CDR3, the DNA is TGTGCCAGCAGCTTAATCGAGGGGGCGAATGGCTACACCTTC. Amino acids: CASSLIEGANGYTF.

As regards this clonotype: At one end, the junction sequence differs from germline, possibly due to a read error. This chain connects TRBV30 to TRBJ2-7, with 10 bases identical to TRBD1. The CDR3 extends over 13 amino acids. The germline CDR1 and CDR2 sequences are GTSNPN and SVGIG (reference sequence). CDR3 coding DNA: TGTGCCTGGAGTAGGGACAGGGGCTACGAGCATTACTTC. It yields the protein CAWSRDRGYEHYF. Full variable domain (outside the CDR3, taken from reference TRBV30 and TRBJ2-7): SQTIHQWPATLVQPVGSPLSLECTVEGTSNPNLYWYRQAAGRGLQLLFYSVGIGQISSEVPQNLSASRPQDRQFILSSKKLLLSDSGFYLCAWSRDRGYEHYFGPGTRLTVT.

With regard to this clonotype: With a much larger clone just one base away, this may be a read error. The chain is built from TRBV14 and TRBJ1-2, with 8 bases fitting TRBD1. CDR3 size: 14 residues. CDR1 is SGHDN, CDR2 FVKESK, per germline. CDR3 nucleotides: TGTGCCAGAAGCCGGACAGGGAGAGCGGGAGGCTACACCTTC. Translation gives CARSRTGRAGGYTF.

This clonotype occurred once. Just one base apart from a much larger clone, this may be a read error. The rearrangement uses TRBV6-6 and TRBJ2-3, with D uncertain. The ends were cut back, 8 bases at V and 5 bases at J, with 17 bases in the middle. CDR1 MNHNY and CDR2 SVGAGI come from the germline V gene (reference sequence). The length of the CDR3 is 14 residues. The CDR3 protein is CASGPHSMEDTQYF. The CDR3 DNA reads as TGTGCCAGCGGTCCTCACTCGATGGAAGATACGCAGTATTTT.

Concerning this clonotype: One junction end disagrees with the germline gene, perhaps due to a read error. V and J are TRBV10-3 and TRBJ2-1, with D perhaps being TRBD1 or TRBD2 (6 bases each). CDR3 size: 13 residues. Germline V gene lookup returns CDR1 ENHRY and CDR2 SYGVKD. CDR3 region: CAISTRGDNEQLF. The CDR3 DNA reads as TGTGCCATCAGTACAAGGGGGGACAATGAGCAGTTATTC.

Comment on this clonotype: Because the CDR3 is missing its conserved closing phenylalanine or tryptophan, this is likely a read error. The chain joins TRBV11-1 to TRBJ2-3, with TRBD2 matching over 8 bases. CDR3 length: 17 residues. Germline V CDR1 and CDR2: SGHAT, FQDESV (reference sequence). Here the CDR3 reads CASSLATLAESTDTQYL. Written as DNA, the CDR3 is TGTGCCAGCAGCTTAGCGACACTAGCGGAGAGCACTGATACGCAGTATCTT.

Regarding this clonotype: A clone one base away is much larger, so this may be a read error. The V gene is TRBV6-6, the J gene TRBJ2-3, with 10 bases that match TRBD2. The junction had 6 bases not matched to a gene; V was cut back by 7 bases and J by 2 bases. This CDR3 has 15 residues. CDR1 and CDR2 from the germline V gene are MNHNY and SVGAGI (reference sequence). CDR3: CASTLSGRDTDTQYF. The CDR3 region has the DNA TGTGCCAGCACTCTAAGCGGGAGGGACACAGATACGCAGTATTTT.

This clonotype was seen only a few times. The chain employs TRBV12-3 or TRBV12-4 and TRBJ2-5; D not certain. This CDR3 has 12 amino acids. Trimming pared 6 bases from V and 5 bases from J, leaving 10 bases between. DNA for the CDR3: TGTGCCAGCAGGGGTGGCCCGGAGACCCAGTACTTC. This sequence encodes CASRGGPETQYF.

Of note for this clonotype: A read error may be the cause here, since a much bigger clone is one base away. The V gene is TRBV4-1, the J gene TRBJ2-3, with 8 bases identical to TRBD2. CDR1 and CDR2 (germline): MGHRA, YSYEKL. There are 18 residues in the CDR3. V lost 0 bases to trimming and J lost 2 bases; unmatched junction nucleotides: 10. As DNA, the CDR3 is TGCGCCAGCAGCCAAGATTGGGACACTAGCGGATTCACAGATACGCAGTATTTT. Its translation is CASSQDWDTSGFTDTQYF.

Notes on this clonotype: A much larger clone is a single base away; this may be a read error. This CDR3 reads CASSPLAGGYDEQFF. CDR3 sequence (DNA): TGTGCCAGCAGTCCTCTAGCGGGAGGGTACGATGAGCAGTTCTTC. The genes are TRBV6-5 and TRBJ2-1; 12 bases line up with TRBD2. Trimming cost V 5 bases and J 8 bases; bases outside gene matches: 7. This CDR3 is built from 15 residues. Germline values: CDR1 MNHEY, CDR2 SVGAGI.

This clonotype was counted ten times or more. The rearrangement uses TRBV10-3 and TRBJ2-1; no clear D gene. V lost 2 bases to trimming and J lost 5 bases, with 13 bases between them. This CDR3 region has 15 residues. Germline lookup yields CDR1 ENHRY and CDR2 SYGVKD. This chain's CDR3 is CAISEITAPNNEQFF. CDR3 in DNA: TGTGCCATCAGTGAGATCACAGCGCCCAACAATGAGCAGTTCTTC.

The rearrangement links TRBV5-4 to TRBJ2-5, with D tentatively TRBD2 (5 bases). CDR1 and CDR2 (germline): SGHNT, YYREEE (reference sequence). The ends were cut back, 6 bases at V and 1 base at J, with 13 bases in the middle. This CDR3 is built from 14 residues. CDR3 DNA sequence: TGTGCCAGCACGGTGTCAGCGGCCCAAGAGACCCAGTACTTC. Protein: CASTVSAAQETQYF.

The V gene is TRBV12-3 or TRBV12-4, the J gene TRBJ2-7; D is perhaps TRBD2 (6 bases). V lost 5 bases and J lost 6, with 32 bases in between. This CDR3 is 19 amino acids long. The CDR3 DNA reads as TGTGCCAGCAGTAGACAGAAACCGGGTTATGGGAGGCCGTCCGCCGAGCAGTACTTC. As protein: CASSRQKPGYGRPSAEQYF.

In the case of this clonotype: An end of the junction differs from the germline gene, which may be a read error. This sequence joins TRBV10-2 and TRBJ2-7; TRBD1 matches at 9 bases. This CDR3 region has 15 residues. Germline V lookup: CDR1 WSHSY, CDR2 SAAADI. The CDR3 nucleotides are TGCTCCAGCAACCCTACCGGGACAGGGACCTACGAGCAGTACTTC. Translating gives CSSNPTGTGTYEQYF.